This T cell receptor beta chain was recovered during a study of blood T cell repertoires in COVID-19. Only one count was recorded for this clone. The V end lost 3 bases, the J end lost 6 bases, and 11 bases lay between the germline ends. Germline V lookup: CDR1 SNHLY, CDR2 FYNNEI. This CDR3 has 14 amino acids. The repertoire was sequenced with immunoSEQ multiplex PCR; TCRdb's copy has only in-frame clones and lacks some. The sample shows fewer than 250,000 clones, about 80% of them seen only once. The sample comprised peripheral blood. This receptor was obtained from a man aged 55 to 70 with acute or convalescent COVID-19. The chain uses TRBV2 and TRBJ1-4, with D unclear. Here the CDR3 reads CASSDRTIHEKLFF. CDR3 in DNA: TGTGCCAGCAGTGACAGAACGATTCATGAAAAACTGTTTTTT.